The clone carrying this TCR beta chain came up many times. This entry comes from a study of T cells in Graves' hyperthyroidism and ophthalmopathy. This CDR3 region has 14 residues. The germline gives CDR1 SGHTA, CDR2 FQGTGA. The ends were cut back, 2 bases at V and 8 bases at J, with 12 bases in the middle. Amplification yielded TCR beta CDR3 regions, with RNA transcripts as the source. Researchers ran a first-round RT-PCR on the TCR CDR3 using the HTBI primer set. MiXCR, run by TCRdb on the multiplex PCR reads, gives a single entry per CDR3 protein. The table has around 270,000 distinct CDR3 sequences, approximately 18% seen once; the top ten hold under 40%.

The TCR originated in a man in his fifties or sixties with Graves' ophthalmopathy. The chain combines TRBV7-3 with TRBJ2-2; D is possibly TRBD2 (6 bases). Sequencing was done on a sample of blood. CDR3 nucleotides: TGTGCCAGCAGCTTAGGAGGGGCCGATGGGGAGCTGTTTTTT. It yields the protein CASSLGGADGELFF. Variable domain in full (rest from reference TRBV7-3 and TRBJ2-2): GAGVSQTPSNKVTEKGKYVELRCDPISGHTALYWYRQSLGQGPEFLIYFQGTGAADDSGLPNDRFFAVRPEGSVSTLKIQRTERGDSAVYLCASSLGGADGELFFGEGSRLTVL.